This T cell receptor beta chain came from a study of sequential checkpoint blockade in melanoma. Profiling relied on immunoSEQ multiplex PCR, and the TCRdb table lists in-frame clones only, not all of them. The sample lists about 20,000 clones; around four fifths were seen once. CDR3 length equals 17 residues. Germline CDR1 and CDR2: SEHNR and FQNEAQ (reference sequence). J gave up 1 base and V 3 bases, and 7 bases lay outside the gene matches. The treatment here: randomized to nivolumab then ipilimumab (arm A) or the reverse (arm B). The TCR comes from a human donor with melanoma. This chain uses TRBV7-9 with TRBJ2-1; 9 bases fit TRBD2. The specimen was CD8+ T cells sorted from blood (inferred from file names), collected from a patient given nivolumab and ipilimumab in sequence. The CDR3 DNA reads as TGTGCCAGCAGCTTCGCCGAGACTAGCGGTTCCTACAATGAGCAGTTCTTC. It yields the protein CASSFAETSGSYNEQFF.